This T cell receptor (beta chain) was identified during a study of shared clonotypes between healthy human individuals. General observations from the study: A reduction in generation probabilities was seen for non-shared clonotypes relative to those shared by all four donors.

TCRdb keeps only in-frame clones here, not all; method: immunoSEQ multiplex PCR. The sample yields millions of clones, around 96% seen once. The CDR3 runs 16 residues. The junction had 4 bases not matched to a gene; V was cut back by 1 base and J by 4 bases. Germline CDR1 is SGHVS and CDR2 is FQNEAQ. The naive CD8 population came from CD45RO-negative cells selected for CCR7, without terminally differentiated effector memory CD45RA+ cells. For this clone: Its antigen is still unknown.

Input material: naive CD8+ T cells sorted from blood. This receptor was obtained from a man aged 18 to 35 in good health. The chain employs TRBV7-8 and TRBJ1-5; TRBD1 aligns across 10 bases. The CDR3 region is CASSLGQGAINQPQHF. CDR3 sequence (DNA): TGTGCCAGCAGCTTAGGACAGGGGGCTATAAATCAGCCCCAGCATTTT.